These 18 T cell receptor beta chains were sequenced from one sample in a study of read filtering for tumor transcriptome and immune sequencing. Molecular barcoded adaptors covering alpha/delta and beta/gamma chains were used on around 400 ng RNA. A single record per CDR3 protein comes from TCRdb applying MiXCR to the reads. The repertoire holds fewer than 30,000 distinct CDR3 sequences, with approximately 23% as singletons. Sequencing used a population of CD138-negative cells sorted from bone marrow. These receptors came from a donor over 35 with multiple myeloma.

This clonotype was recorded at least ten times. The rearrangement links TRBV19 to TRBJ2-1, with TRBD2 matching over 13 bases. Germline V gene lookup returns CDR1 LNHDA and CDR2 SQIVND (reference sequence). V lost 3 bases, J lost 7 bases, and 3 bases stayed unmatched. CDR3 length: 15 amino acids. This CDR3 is CASSIGGLAGNEQFF. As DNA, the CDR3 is TGTGCCAGTAGTATTGGGGGACTAGCGGGAAATGAGCAGTTCTTC.

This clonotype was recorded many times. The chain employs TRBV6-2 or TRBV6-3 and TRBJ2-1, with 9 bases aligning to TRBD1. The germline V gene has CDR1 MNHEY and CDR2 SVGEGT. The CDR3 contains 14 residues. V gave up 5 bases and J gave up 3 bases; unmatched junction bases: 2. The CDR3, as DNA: TGTGCCAGCAGTGGGGGACAGGGCTACAATGAGCAGTTCTTC. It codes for CASSGGQGYNEQFF.

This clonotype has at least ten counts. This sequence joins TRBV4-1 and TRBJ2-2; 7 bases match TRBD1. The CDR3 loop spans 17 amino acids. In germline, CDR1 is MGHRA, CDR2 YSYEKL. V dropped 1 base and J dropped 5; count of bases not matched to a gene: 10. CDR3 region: CASSQVDMGQLTGELFF. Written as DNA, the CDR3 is TGCGCCAGCAGCCAAGTCGATATGGGACAGTTGACCGGGGAGCTGTTTTTT.

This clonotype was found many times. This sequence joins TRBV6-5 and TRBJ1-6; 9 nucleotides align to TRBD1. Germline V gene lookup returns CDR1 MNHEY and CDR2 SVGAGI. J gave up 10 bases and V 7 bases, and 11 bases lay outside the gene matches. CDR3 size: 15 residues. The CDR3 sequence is CASNQQGAIGSPLHF. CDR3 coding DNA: TGTGCCAGCAACCAACAGGGGGCAATTGGGTCACCCCTCCACTTT.

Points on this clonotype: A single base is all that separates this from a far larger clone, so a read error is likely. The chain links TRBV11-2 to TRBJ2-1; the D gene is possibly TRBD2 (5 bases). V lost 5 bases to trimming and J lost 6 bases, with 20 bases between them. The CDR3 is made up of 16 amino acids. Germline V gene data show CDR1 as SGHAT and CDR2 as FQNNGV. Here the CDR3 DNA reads TGTGCCAGCAGCACTAGGGCCTTCGTCGCGATCAATGAGCAGTTCTTC. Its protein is CASSTRAFVAINEQFF.

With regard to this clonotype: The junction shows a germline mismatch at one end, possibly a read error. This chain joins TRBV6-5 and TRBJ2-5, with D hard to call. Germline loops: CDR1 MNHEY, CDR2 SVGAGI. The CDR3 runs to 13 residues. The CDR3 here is CASSYSPEETRYF. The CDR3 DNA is TGTGCCAGCAGTTACTCGCCGGAAGAGACCCGGTACTTC.

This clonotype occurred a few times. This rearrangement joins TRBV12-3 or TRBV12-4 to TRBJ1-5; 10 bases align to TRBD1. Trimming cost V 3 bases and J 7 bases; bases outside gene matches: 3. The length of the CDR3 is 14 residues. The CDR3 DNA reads TGTGCCAGCAGTTTGACAGGGGGCATGCAGCCCCAGCATTTT. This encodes CASSLTGGMQPQHF.

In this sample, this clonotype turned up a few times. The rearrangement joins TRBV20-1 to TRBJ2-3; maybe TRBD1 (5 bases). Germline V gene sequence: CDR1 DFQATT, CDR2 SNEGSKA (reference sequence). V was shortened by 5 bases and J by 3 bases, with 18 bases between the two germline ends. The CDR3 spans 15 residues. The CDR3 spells CSADNIGVGTDTQYF. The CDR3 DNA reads TGCAGTGCTGACAATATAGGGGTCGGGACAGATACGCAGTATTTT.

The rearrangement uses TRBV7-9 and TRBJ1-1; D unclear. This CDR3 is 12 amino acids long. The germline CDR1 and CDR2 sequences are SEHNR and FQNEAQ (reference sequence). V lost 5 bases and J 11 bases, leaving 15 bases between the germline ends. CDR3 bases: TGTGCCAGCAGCACCTCGGGAATTGGGGCTTTCTTT. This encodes CASSTSGIGAFF. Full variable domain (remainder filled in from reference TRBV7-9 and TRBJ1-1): DTGVSQNPRHKITKRGQNVTFRCDPISEHNRLYWYRQTLGQGPEFLTYFQNEAQLEKSRLLSDRFSAERPKGSFSTLEIQRTEQGDSAMYLCASSTSGIGAFFGQGTRLTVV.

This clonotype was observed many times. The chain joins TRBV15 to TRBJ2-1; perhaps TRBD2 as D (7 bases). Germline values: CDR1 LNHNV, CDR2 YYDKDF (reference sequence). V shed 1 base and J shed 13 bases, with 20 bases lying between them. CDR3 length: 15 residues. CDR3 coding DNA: TGTGCCACCAGCAGAGGGGGGGGCCCCAATGTGCGACAGTTCTTC. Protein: CATSRGGGPNVRQFF.

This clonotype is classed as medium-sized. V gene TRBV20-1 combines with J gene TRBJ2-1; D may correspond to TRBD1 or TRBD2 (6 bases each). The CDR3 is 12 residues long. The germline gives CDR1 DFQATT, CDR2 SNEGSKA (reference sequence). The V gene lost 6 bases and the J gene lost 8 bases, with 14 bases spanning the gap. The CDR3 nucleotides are TGCAGTGCCCAATTGGGGGGCGATGAGCAGTTCTTC. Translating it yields CSAQLGGDEQFF.

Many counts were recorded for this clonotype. CDR3 DNA sequence: TGTGCCAGCAGGACAGGGGGCGTCGATTCACCCCTCCACTTT. This gives the protein CASRTGGVDSPLHF. The rearrangement links TRBV6-1 to TRBJ1-6; TRBD1 matches at 10 bases. The CDR3 contains 14 residues. V lost 6 bases, J lost 8 bases, and 4 bases stayed unmatched. CDR1 and CDR2 from the germline V gene are MNHNS and SASEGT.

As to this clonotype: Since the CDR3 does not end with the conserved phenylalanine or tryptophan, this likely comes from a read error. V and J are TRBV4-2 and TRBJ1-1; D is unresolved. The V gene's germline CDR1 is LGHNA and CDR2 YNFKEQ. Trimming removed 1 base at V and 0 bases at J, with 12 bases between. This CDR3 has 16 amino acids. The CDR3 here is CASSQAQVGMNTEAFL. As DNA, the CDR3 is TGTGCCAGCAGCCAAGCGCAGGTCGGGATGAACACTGAAGCTTTCCTT.

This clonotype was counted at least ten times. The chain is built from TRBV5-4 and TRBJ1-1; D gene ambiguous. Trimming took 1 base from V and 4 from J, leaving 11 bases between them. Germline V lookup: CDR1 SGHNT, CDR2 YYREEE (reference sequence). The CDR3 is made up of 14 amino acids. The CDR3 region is CASSLRGKGTEAFF. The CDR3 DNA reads TGTGCCAGCAGCTTGCGGGGAAAGGGCACTGAAGCTTTCTTT.

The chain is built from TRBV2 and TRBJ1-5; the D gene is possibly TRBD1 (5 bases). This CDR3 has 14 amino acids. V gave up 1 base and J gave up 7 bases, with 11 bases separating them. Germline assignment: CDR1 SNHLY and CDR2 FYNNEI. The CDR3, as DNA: TGTGCCAGCAGTGAAGAGGGTAGGGGACAGCCCCAGCATTTT. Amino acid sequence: CASSEEGRGQPQHF.

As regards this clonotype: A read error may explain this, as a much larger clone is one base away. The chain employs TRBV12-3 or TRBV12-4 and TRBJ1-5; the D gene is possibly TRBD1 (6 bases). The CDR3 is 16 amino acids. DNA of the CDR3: TGTGCCAGCAGTCATGGCCGGGACACCTGGGCCCAGCTCCAGCATTTT. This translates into CASSHGRDTWAQLQHF.

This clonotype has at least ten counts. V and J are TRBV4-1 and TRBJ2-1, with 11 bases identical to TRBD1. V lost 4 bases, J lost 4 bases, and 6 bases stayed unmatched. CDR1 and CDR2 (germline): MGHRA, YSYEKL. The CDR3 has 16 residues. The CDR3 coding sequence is TGCGCCAGCAGCCCTGGGCGGGACAGGGGGTACAATGAGCAGTTCTTC. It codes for CASSPGRDRGYNEQFF.

DNA of the CDR3: TGTGCCAGCAGTTACGGTAGAGAGACCCAGTACTTC. Amino acid sequence: CASSYGRETQYF. The chain links TRBV6-6 to TRBJ2-5; no clear D. Germline V gene data show CDR1 as MNHNY and CDR2 as SVGAGI (reference sequence). Trimming cost V 2 bases and J 4 bases, with 5 bases left between them. This CDR3 is 12 amino acids long.